Below are 13 T cell receptor beta chains sequenced from a single sample in a study of cytomegalovirus exposure and HLA in healthy donors. Vbeta (60) and Jbeta (13) primers were used in the PCR. Profiling relied on immunoSEQ multiplex PCR, and the TCRdb table lists in-frame clones only, not all of them. The sample yields fewer than 180,000 clones, under 75% seen once. Sequencing was performed on PBMCs. These TCRs come from an older woman in good health and CMV-seropositive.

On this clone: At one end, the junction sequence differs from germline, possibly due to a read error. The gene calls are TRBV30 and TRBJ2-1, with 9 bases lining up with TRBD2. In germline, CDR1 is GTSNPN, CDR2 SVGIG (reference sequence). The CDR3 consists of 15 residues. CDR3 amino acids: CVWSKAGGPGNEQFF. DNA for the CDR3: TGTGTCTGGAGTAAGGCGGGAGGGCCAGGGAATGAGCAGTTCTTC.

This clone was recorded a few times. The rearrangement joins TRBV2 to TRBJ1-1, with D maybe TRBD1 (5 bases). Per the germline V gene, CDR1 is SNHLY and CDR2 is FYNNEI. Deletions cut 8 bases from V and 11 bases from J, with 21 bases between. The CDR3 totals 13 residues. The CDR3 loop reads CASSASFGSGAFF. CDR3 nucleotides: TGTGCCAGCTCGGCCTCCTTCGGCTCAGGGGCTTTCTTT.

CDR3 DNA: TGTGCCAGCAGCTTAGCTTCGGCTAACTATGGCTACACCTTC. Protein: CASSLASANYGYTF. The chain recombines TRBV7-2 with TRBJ1-2; D not certain. This CDR3 has 14 residues. The germline V gene encodes CDR1 SGHTA and CDR2 FQGNSA. V was pared by 0 bases and J by 0 bases, with 5 bases between. Using reference TRBV7-2 and TRBJ1-2 for the parts outside the CDR3, the full variable domain is GAGVSQSPSNKVTEKGKDVELRCDPISGHTALYWYRQSLGQGLEFLIYFQGNSAPDKSGLPSDRFSAERTGGSVSTLTIQRTQQEDSAVYLCASSLASANYGYTFGSGTRLTVV.

This clone came up a few times. The chain combines TRBV11-2 with TRBJ2-7; perhaps TRBD1 as D (6 bases). The germline CDR1 and CDR2 sequences are SGHAT and FQNNGV. The CDR3 is made up of 11 amino acids. V lost 6 bases, J lost 7 bases, and 10 bases lay in between. CDR3 sequence: CASSQGSEQYF. Here the CDR3 DNA reads TGTGCCAGCAGTCAGGGGTCTGAGCAGTACTTC. The whole variable domain, filled in from reference TRBV11-2 and TRBJ2-7, reads EAGVAQSPRYKIIEKRQSVAFWCNPISGHATLYWYQQILGQGPKLLIQFQNNGVVDDSQLPKDRFSAERLKGVDSTLKIQPAKLEDSAVYLCASSQGSEQYFGPGTRLTVT.

This clone was seen more than once but under ten times. This rearrangement joins TRBV9 to TRBJ2-1, with 10 positions matching TRBD2. CDR1 and CDR2 (germline): SGDLS, YYNGEE. V shed 2 bases and J 9 bases; nucleotides not matched to a gene: 8. The CDR3 length is 15 residues. The CDR3 coding sequence is TGTGCCAGCAGCGTCGGGACTAGCGTGGCGGGTGAGCAGTTCTTC. This encodes CASSVGTSVAGEQFF. Together with reference TRBV9 and TRBJ2-1, the CDR3 gives the full variable domain: DSGVTQTPKHLITATGQRVTLRCSPRSGDLSVYWYQQSLDQGLQFLIQYYNGEERAKGNILERFSAQQFPDLHSELNLSSLELGDSALYFCASSVGTSVAGEQFFGPGTRLTVL.

J is TRBJ2-1 and V is TRBV5-4; TRBD2 agrees at 8 bases. Losses at the gene ends were 4 bases for V and 5 bases for J; bases not matched to a gene: 8. CDR3 length equals 15 residues. Germline CDR1 reads SGHNT; CDR2 reads YYREEE (reference sequence). In DNA, the CDR3 is TGTGCCAGCAGCCCACGGGGGGGATGGGACAATGAGCAGTTCTTC. It encodes CASSPRGGWDNEQFF.

The chain uses TRBV6-6 and TRBJ2-7; D uncertain. CDR1 is MNHNY and CDR2 is SVGAGI in the germline V gene (reference sequence). The germline V and J ends were trimmed by 0 bases and 3 bases, with 9 bases remaining between them. The CDR3 consists of 14 residues. The CDR3 reads CASSYSTGFYEQYF. The CDR3 nucleotides read TGTGCCAGCAGTTACTCGACCGGGTTCTACGAGCAGTACTTC.

The rearrangement links TRBV10-3 to TRBJ1-1; D unresolved. CDR1 and CDR2 from the germline V gene are ENHRY and SYGVKD. V lost 6 bases and J lost 8, with 16 bases in between. There are 13 residues in the CDR3. CDR3 bases: TGTGCCATCAGCAGAAAGGGCGGGAACGAAGCTTTCTTT. This translates into CAISRKGGNEAFF.

The chain uses TRBV18 and TRBJ2-1; 11 bases line up with TRBD1. Germline V gene data show CDR1 as KGHSH and CDR2 as LQKENI. Unmatched junction bases numbered 4, after V lost 4 bases and J lost 5 bases. The CDR3 extends over 15 amino acids. CDR3 in amino acids: CASSLGQGANNEQFF. Here the CDR3 DNA reads TGTGCCAGCTCACTTGGACAGGGGGCAAACAATGAGCAGTTCTTC.

This clone is a singleton in its sample. The V call is TRBV7-3, the J call TRBJ2-2; D gene ambiguous. This CDR3 spans 16 amino acids. V gave up 5 bases and J gave up 0 bases, with 13 bases separating them. CDR1 and CDR2 from the germline V gene are SGHTA and FQGTGA. The CDR3 DNA reads as TGTGCCAGCAGCCACGAGGATGCAACGAACACCGGGGAGCTGTTTTTT. As protein: CASSHEDATNTGELFF.

The chain couples TRBV5-4 to TRBJ2-1; the match to TRBD1 covers 7 bases. Germline V gene data show CDR1 as SGHNT and CDR2 as YYREEE (reference sequence). The CDR3 loop spans 17 amino acids. Trimming at V came to 0 bases and at J to 0 bases, leaving 6 bases not matched to a gene. CDR3 residues: CASSLEGGESSYNEQFF. Written as DNA, the CDR3 is TGTGCCAGCAGCTTGGAAGGGGGCGAAAGCTCCTACAATGAGCAGTTCTTC.

The J gene is TRBJ2-1, the V gene TRBV5-1; D is ambiguous. The CDR3 is 13 amino acids. CDR1 and CDR2 from the germline V gene are SGHRS and YFSETQ. The V end lost 4 bases, the J end lost 5 bases, and 10 bases lay between the germline ends. The CDR3 spells CASSPGLNNEQFF. The CDR3 DNA reads TGCGCCAGCAGCCCTGGCCTCAACAATGAGCAGTTCTTC. Full variable domain (outside the CDR3, taken from reference TRBV5-1 and TRBJ2-1): KAGVTQTPRYLIKTRGQQVTLSCSPISGHRSVSWYQQTPGQGLQFLFEYFSETQRNKGNFPGRFSGRQFSNSRSEMNVSTLELGDSALYLCASSPGLNNEQFFGPGTRLTVL.

The rearrangement links TRBV7-9 to TRBJ2-5, with TRBD2 identical over 7 bases. The CDR3 length is 14 residues. The germline CDR1 and CDR2 sequences are SEHNR and FQNEAQ (reference sequence). V was pared by 2 bases and J by 2 bases, with 2 bases of the junction left unmatched. The DNA for the CDR3 is TGTGCCAGCAGCTTAATGGGGGGGCAAGAGACCCAGTACTTC. This translates into CASSLMGGQETQYF.